Listed here are 9 T cell receptor beta chains from one sample, sequenced in a study of shared clonotypes between healthy human individuals. Data came from immunoSEQ multiplex PCR; TCRdb stores just in-frame clones and leaves some out. This sample has 2 million to 2.5 million clones; roughly 92% occur once, and the top ten carry 0.37%. Sequenced sample: naive CD4+ T cells from PBMCs. Specified subset: CD45RA+ positively selected. These receptors all stem from a man in his late teens or twenties in good health. Some clones in this sample may be carry-over from other donors' samples.

The chain is built from TRBV7-9 and TRBJ1-5, with TRBD1 matching 8 bases. V lost 0 bases to trimming and J lost 0 bases; unmatched junction nucleotides: 4. The CDR3 sequence is 17 residues long. Germline CDR1 and CDR2: SEHNR and FQNEAQ (reference sequence). CDR3 sequence reads: CASSLARGTGSNQPQHF. The CDR3 DNA reads as TGTGCCAGCAGCTTAGCCCGCGGGACAGGTAGCAATCAGCCCCAGCATTTT.

The V and J genes are TRBV4-3 and TRBJ2-7; 8 nucleotides line up with TRBD1. This CDR3 has 19 residues. CDR1 and CDR2 from the germline V gene are LGHNA and YSLEER. Trimming cost V 1 base and J 0 bases; bases outside gene matches: 14. The CDR3 region has the DNA TGCGCCAGCAGCCAAGTTGTGAAACCCGGGACAGGTTTCTCCTACGAGCAGTACTTC. Its protein product is CASSQVVKPGTGFSYEQYF.

The chain combines TRBV5-1 with TRBJ2-7, with D hard to call. V lost 0 bases and J lost 2, with 9 bases in between. The CDR3 length is 14 residues. Per germline, CDR1 SGHRS and CDR2 YFSETQ. Here the CDR3 DNA reads TGCGCCAGCAGCTTGGTTCCCTCACCCTACGAGCAGTACTTC. Its translation: CASSLVPSPYEQYF.

The rearrangement links TRBV5-1 to TRBJ1-3; weak D call: TRBD1 (5 bases). This CDR3 is built from 14 residues. CDR1 and CDR2 (germline): SGHRS, YFSETQ. The V and J ends lost 6 bases and 2 bases respectively, with 12 bases between them. Written as DNA, the CDR3 is TGCGCCAGCACCTTTGGGGGGACTGGAAACACCATATATTTT. Amino acids: CASTFGGTGNTIYF.

This sequence joins TRBV30 and TRBJ1-2; TRBD1 might be the D (6 bases). CDR1 and CDR2 from the germline V gene are GTSNPN and SVGIG (reference sequence). The CDR3 sequence is 13 residues long. Trimming removed 8 bases at V and 11 bases at J, with 24 bases between. CDR3 DNA: TGTGCCCCCGGAGGAGGGACACTGGGGGGGTACACCTTC. Translation: CAPGGGTLGGYTF.

The V gene is TRBV6-5, the J gene TRBJ2-1, with unresolved D. In germline, CDR1 is MNHEY, CDR2 SVGAGI. The CDR3 has 12 residues. The V gene lost 8 bases and the J gene lost 9 bases, with 14 bases spanning the gap. The CDR3 loop is CASGGRSREQFF. In nucleotides, the CDR3 is TGTGCCAGCGGCGGCAGGAGTCGTGAGCAGTTCTTC.

This sequence joins TRBV7-2 and TRBJ2-7, with 8 bases aligning to TRBD1. This CDR3 spans 15 amino acids. V was clipped by 5 bases and J by 0 bases; unmatched bases: 6. The germline V gene has CDR1 SGHTA and CDR2 FQGNSA. The CDR3 is CASSMDRAPSYEQYF. The CDR3 DNA reads TGTGCCAGCAGCATGGACAGGGCCCCCTCCTACGAGCAGTACTTC.

The chain combines TRBV6-4 with TRBJ1-2, with 8 positions matching TRBD1. With 4 bases clipped from V and 8 bases from J, the junction kept 12 bases outside the gene matches. Germline V gene data show CDR1 as MRHNA and CDR2 as SNTAGT. The CDR3 runs to 15 residues. The CDR3 coding sequence is TGTGCCAGCAGTGTAGGGACAGGCTCCCCGGCGGGCTACACCTTC. The encoded protein is CASSVGTGSPAGYTF.

In its sample, this clone was seen once. The chain employs TRBV30 and TRBJ1-3, with D perhaps TRBD1 (6 bases). V was shortened by 3 bases and J by 7 bases, with 13 bases between the two germline ends. Germline lookup yields CDR1 GTSNPN and CDR2 SVGIG (reference sequence). The CDR3 has 13 residues. CDR3 nucleotides: TGTGCCTGGAGGGCTGACAGGCGGAACACCATATATTTT. This gives the protein CAWRADRRNTIYF.